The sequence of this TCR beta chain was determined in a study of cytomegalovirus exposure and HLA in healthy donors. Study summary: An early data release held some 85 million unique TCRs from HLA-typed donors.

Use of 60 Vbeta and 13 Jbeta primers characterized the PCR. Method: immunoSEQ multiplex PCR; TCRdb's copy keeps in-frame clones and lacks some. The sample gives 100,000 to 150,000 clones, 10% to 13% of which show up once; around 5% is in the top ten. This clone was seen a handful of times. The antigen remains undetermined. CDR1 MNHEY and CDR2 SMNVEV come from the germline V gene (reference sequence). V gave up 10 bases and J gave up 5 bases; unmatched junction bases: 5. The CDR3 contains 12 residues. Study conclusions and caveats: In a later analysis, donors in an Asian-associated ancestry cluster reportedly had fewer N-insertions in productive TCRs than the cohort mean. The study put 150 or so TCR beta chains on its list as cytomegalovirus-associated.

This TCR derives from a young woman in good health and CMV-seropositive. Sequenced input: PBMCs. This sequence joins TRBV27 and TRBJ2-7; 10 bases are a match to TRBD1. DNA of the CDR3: TGTGCCACCAAGACAGGGGGCAACGAGCAGTACTTC. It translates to CATKTGGNEQYF.